These 10 T cell receptor beta chains were sequenced from one sample in a study of blood T cell repertoires in COVID-19 (dated by TCRdb to 2018 to 2020). The library was made by the immunoSEQ multiplex PCR assay. TCRdb retrieved this table from immuneACCESS and kept in-frame rearrangements only. Not all clones are present; in checked studies, unresolved V genes account for under half, and no reason is known for the remainder. Present in this sample are some 270,000 clones, about nine tenths of which were seen just once. The leading ten clones occupy 4.1% of the sample. Sample: PBMCs or T cells enriched from blood (not recorded which). The receptors were sampled from a woman in her 30s with acute COVID-19.

The genes are TRBV5-4 and TRBJ2-2; TRBD2 agrees at 13 bases. The CDR3 contains 16 residues. From germline, CDR1 is SGHNT and CDR2 YYREEE (reference sequence). V was pared by 4 bases and J by 7 bases, with 7 bases of the junction left unmatched. Here the CDR3 reads CASSATSGRADGELFF. For the CDR3, the DNA is TGTGCCAGCAGCGCCACTAGCGGGAGGGCCGACGGGGAGCTGTTTTTT.

The chain links TRBV6-6 to TRBJ2-3; 8 bases agree with TRBD1. The CDR3 consists of 15 residues. The germline gives CDR1 MNHNY, CDR2 SVGAGI (reference sequence). J gave up 2 bases and V 0 bases, and 1 base lay outside the gene matches. As DNA, the CDR3 is TGTGCCAGCAGTTACTCGACAGGGGTCACAGATACGCAGTATTTT. Translated, it gives CASSYSTGVTDTQYF.

This chain connects TRBV9 to TRBJ2-7, with TRBD1 matching 8 bases. This CDR3 has 14 amino acids. Losses at the gene ends were 4 bases for V and 2 bases for J; bases not matched to a gene: 5. Germline assignment: CDR1 SGDLS and CDR2 YYNGEE. This CDR3 reads CASSLGQGPYEQYF. The DNA of the CDR3 is TGTGCCAGCAGCCTAGGACAGGGACCCTACGAGCAGTACTTC.

This clone was detected only once. V and J are TRBV7-9 and TRBJ1-6; TRBD1 agrees at 7 bases. Germline CDR1 reads SEHNR; CDR2 reads FQNEAQ (reference sequence). V shed 3 bases, J shed 7 bases, and the junction held 6 bases outside the gene matches. CDR3 length: 15 residues. Here the CDR3 DNA reads TGTGCCAGCAGCTTCGAGGGGGCTAGCAATTCACCCCTCCACTTT. This codes for CASSFEGASNSPLHF. Using reference TRBV7-9 and TRBJ1-6 for the parts outside the CDR3, the full variable domain is DTGVSQNPRHKITKRGQNVTFRCDPISEHNRLYWYRQTLGQGPEFLTYFQNEAQLEKSRLLSDRFSAERPKGSFSTLEIQRTEQGDSAMYLCASSFEGASNSPLHFGNGTRLTVT.

A single count supports this clone. The chain links TRBV5-1 to TRBJ2-3; the match to TRBD2 covers 8 bases. The CDR3 contains 18 residues. Losses at the gene ends were 0 bases for V and 1 base for J; bases not matched to a gene: 10. CDR1 SGHRS and CDR2 YFSETQ come from the germline V gene. CDR3 DNA: TGCGCCAGCAGCTTGGTCCCCCTCGCGGGACTAGGCACAGATACGCAGTATTTT. Translated, it gives CASSLVPLAGLGTDTQYF. Combining the CDR3 with reference TRBV5-1 and TRBJ2-3 gives the whole variable domain KAGVTQTPRYLIKTRGQQVTLSCSPISGHRSVSWYQQTPGQGLQFLFEYFSETQRNKGNFPGRFSGRQFSNSRSEMNVSTLELGDSALYLCASSLVPLAGLGTDTQYFGPGTRLTVL.

This chain connects TRBV7-2 to TRBJ2-7; 7 nucleotides line up with TRBD2. CDR3 length equals 13 residues. Trimming cost V 4 bases and J 3 bases; bases outside gene matches: 3. Germline V gene lookup returns CDR1 SGHTA and CDR2 FQGNSA. CDR3 loop: CASSSAGVYEQYF. DNA of the CDR3: TGTGCCAGCAGCTCGGCGGGAGTCTACGAGCAGTACTTC.

The chain employs TRBV7-2 and TRBJ1-5, with 8 bases lining up with TRBD1. Germline CDR1 SGHTA, CDR2 FQGNSA. The CDR3 contains 18 residues. Unmatched junction bases numbered 9, after V lost 1 base and J lost 1 base. The CDR3 nucleotides are TGTGCCAGCAGCTTAGGAGGCTTTGGACAGGGAAGCAATCAGCCCCAGCATTTT. It translates to CASSLGGFGQGSNQPQHF.

This CDR3 is CASSLWDGPRAEAFF. The CDR3 DNA reads as TGTGCCAGCAGTTTATGGGACGGTCCGAGGGCTGAAGCTTTCTTT. The V call is TRBV28, the J call TRBJ1-1; D unclear. Germline CDR1 reads MDHEN; CDR2 reads SYDVKM. V lost 0 bases and J lost 6, with 14 bases in between. The CDR3 totals 15 residues.

CDR3 region: CASSLPLAGGEDGELFF. The CDR3 bases are TGCGCCAGCAGCCTCCCACTAGCGGGAGGCGAAGACGGGGAGCTGTTTTTT. The rearrangement joins TRBV5-1 to TRBJ2-2; 12 bases line up with TRBD2. CDR1 and CDR2 (germline): SGHRS, YFSETQ. The CDR3 loop spans 17 amino acids. V lost 4 bases, J lost 7 bases, and 11 bases stayed unmatched. The whole variable domain, remainder taken from reference TRBV5-1 and TRBJ2-2, is KAGVTQTPRYLIKTRGQQVTLSCSPISGHRSVSWYQQTPGQGLQFLFEYFSETQRNKGNFPGRFSGRQFSNSRSEMNVSTLELGDSALYLCASSLPLAGGEDGELFFGEGSRLTVL.

The chain employs TRBV18 and TRBJ2-1; 8 nucleotides agree with TRBD2. This CDR3 has 16 amino acids. Germline trimming cut 2 bases from V and 5 bases from J; bases unmatched to any gene: 8. The germline CDR1 and CDR2 sequences are KGHSH and LQKENI. DNA for the CDR3: TGTGCCAGCTCACCAGTGAGCGGGAGTAACGACAATGAGCAGTTCTTC. This gives the protein CASSPVSGSNDNEQFF.